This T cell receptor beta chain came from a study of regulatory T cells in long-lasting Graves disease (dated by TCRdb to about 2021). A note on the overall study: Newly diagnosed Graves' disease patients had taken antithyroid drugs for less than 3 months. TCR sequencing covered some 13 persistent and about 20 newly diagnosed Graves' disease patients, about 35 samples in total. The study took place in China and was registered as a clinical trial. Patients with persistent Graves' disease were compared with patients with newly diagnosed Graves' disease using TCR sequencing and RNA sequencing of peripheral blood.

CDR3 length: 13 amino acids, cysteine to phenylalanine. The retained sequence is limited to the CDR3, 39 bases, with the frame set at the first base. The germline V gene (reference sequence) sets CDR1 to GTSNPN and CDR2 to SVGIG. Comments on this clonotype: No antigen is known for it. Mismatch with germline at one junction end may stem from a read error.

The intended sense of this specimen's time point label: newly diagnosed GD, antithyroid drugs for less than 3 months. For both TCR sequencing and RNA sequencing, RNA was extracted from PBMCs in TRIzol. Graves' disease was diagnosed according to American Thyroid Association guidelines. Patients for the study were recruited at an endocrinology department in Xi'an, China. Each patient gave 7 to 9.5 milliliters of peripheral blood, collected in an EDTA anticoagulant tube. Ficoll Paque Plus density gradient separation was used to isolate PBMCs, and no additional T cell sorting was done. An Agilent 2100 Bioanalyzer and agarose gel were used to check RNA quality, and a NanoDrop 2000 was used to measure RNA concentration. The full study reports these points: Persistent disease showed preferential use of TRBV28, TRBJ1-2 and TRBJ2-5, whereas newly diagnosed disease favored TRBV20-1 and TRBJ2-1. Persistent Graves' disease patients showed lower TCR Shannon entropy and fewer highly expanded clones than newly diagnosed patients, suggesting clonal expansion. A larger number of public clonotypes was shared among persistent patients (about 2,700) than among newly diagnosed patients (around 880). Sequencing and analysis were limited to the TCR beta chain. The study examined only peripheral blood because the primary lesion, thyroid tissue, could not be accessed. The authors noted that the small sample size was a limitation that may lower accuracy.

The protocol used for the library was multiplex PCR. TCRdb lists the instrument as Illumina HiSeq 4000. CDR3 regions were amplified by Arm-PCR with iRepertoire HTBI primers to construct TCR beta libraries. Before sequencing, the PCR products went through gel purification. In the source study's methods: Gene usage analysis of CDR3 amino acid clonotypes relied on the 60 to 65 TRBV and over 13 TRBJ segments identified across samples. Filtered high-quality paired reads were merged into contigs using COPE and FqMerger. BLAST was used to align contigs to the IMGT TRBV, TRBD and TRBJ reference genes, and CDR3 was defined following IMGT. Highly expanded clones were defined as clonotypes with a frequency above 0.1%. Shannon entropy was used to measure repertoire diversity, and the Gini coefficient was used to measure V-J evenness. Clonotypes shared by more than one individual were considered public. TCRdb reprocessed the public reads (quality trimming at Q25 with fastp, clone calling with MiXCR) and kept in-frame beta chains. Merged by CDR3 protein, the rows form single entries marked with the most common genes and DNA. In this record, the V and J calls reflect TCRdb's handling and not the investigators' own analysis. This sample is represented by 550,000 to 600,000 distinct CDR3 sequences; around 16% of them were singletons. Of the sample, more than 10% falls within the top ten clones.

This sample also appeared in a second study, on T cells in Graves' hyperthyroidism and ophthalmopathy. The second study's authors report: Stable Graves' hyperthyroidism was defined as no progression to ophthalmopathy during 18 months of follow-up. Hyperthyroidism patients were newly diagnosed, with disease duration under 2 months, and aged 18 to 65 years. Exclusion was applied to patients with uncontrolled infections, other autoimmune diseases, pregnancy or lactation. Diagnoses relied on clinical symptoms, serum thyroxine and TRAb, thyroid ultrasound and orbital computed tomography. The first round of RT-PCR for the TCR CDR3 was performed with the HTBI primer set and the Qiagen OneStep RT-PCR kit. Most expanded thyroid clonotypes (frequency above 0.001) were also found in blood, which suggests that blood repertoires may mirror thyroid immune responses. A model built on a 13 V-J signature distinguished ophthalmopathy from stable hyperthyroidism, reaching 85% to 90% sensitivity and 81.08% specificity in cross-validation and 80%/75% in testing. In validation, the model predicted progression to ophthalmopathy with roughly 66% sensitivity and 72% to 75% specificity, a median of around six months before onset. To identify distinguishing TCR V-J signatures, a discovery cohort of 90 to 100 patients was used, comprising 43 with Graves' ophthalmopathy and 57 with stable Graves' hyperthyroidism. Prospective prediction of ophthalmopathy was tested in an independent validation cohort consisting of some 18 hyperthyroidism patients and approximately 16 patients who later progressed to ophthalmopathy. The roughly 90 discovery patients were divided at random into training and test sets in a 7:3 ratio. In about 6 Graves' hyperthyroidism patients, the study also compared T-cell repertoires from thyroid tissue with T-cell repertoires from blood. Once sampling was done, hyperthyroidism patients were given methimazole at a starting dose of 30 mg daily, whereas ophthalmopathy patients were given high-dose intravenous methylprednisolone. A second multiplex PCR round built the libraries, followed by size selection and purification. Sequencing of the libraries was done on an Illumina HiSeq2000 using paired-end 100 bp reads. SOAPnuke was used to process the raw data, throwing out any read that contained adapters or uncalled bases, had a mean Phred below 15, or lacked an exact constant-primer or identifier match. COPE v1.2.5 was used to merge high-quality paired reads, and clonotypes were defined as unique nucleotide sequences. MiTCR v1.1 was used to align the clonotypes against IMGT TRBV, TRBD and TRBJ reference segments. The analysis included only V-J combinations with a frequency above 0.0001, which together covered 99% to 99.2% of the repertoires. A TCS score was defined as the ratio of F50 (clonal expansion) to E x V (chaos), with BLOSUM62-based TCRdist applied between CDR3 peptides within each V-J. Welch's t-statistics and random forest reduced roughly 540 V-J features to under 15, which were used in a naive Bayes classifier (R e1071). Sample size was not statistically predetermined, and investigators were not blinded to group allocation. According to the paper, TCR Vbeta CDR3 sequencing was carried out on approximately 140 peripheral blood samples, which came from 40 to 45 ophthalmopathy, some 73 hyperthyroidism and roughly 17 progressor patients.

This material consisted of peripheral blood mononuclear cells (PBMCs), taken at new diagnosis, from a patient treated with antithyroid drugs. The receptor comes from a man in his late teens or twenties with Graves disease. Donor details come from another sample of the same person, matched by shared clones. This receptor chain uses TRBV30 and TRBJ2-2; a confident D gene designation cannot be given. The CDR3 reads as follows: CVWSVANTGELFF. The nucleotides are TGTGTCTGGTCAGTGGCGAACACCGGGGAGCTGTTTTTT.